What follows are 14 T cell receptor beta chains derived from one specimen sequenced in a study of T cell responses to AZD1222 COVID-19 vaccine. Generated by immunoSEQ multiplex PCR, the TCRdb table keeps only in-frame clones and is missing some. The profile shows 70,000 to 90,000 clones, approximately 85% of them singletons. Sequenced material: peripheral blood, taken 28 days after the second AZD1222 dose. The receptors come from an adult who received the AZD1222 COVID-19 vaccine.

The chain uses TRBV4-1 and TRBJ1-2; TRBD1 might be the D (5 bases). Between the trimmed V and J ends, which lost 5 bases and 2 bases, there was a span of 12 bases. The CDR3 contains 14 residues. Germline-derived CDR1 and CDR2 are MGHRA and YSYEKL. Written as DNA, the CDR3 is TGCGCCAGCAGCGGGGCCCCGGGGAACTATGGCTACACCTTC. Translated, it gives CASSGAPGNYGYTF.

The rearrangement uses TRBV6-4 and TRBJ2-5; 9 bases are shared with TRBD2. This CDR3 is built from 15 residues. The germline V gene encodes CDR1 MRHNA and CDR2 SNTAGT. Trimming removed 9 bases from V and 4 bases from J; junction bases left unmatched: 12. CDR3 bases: TGTGCCAGAAGCCTAGTAGCGGGAGTGGGAGAGACCCAGTACTTC. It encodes CARSLVAGVGETQYF.

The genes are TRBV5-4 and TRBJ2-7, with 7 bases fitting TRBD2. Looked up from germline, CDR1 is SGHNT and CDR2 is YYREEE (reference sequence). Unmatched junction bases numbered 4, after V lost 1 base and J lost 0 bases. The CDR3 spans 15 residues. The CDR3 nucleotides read TGTGCCAGCAGCTTGTCGGCTAGCGGCTCCTACGAGCAGTACTTC. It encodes CASSLSASGSYEQYF.

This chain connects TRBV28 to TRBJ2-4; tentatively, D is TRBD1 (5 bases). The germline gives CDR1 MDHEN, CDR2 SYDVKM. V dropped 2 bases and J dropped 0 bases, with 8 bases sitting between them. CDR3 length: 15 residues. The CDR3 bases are TGTGCCAGCAGTTTAGACAGACTAGCCAAAAACATTCAGTACTTC. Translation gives CASSLDRLAKNIQYF. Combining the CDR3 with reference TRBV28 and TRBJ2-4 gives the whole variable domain DVKVTQSSRYLVKRTGEKVFLECVQDMDHENMFWYRQDPGLGLRLIYFSYDVKMKEKGDIPEGYSVSREKKERFSLILESASTNQTSMYLCASSLDRLAKNIQYFGAGTRLSVL.

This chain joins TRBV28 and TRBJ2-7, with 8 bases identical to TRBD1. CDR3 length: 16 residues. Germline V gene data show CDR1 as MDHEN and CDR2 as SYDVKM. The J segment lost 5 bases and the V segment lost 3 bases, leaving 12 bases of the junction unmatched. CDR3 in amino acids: CASSFNPHRGRNEQYV. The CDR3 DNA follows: TGTGCCAGCAGTTTCAACCCACACAGGGGGAGGAACGAGCAGTACGTC.

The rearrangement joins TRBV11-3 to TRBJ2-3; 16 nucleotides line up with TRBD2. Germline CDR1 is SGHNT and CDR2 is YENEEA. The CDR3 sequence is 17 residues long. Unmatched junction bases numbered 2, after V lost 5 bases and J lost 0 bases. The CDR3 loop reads CASSLGLAGGSTDTQYF. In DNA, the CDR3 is TGTGCCAGCAGCCTGGGACTAGCGGGGGGGAGCACAGATACGCAGTATTTT.

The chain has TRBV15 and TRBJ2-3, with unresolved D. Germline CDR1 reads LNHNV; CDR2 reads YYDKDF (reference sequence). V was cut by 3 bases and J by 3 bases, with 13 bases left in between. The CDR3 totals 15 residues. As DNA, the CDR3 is TGTGCCACCAGCAGCCGGGCCCCTAGAACAGATACGCAGTATTTT. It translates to CATSSRAPRTDTQYF.

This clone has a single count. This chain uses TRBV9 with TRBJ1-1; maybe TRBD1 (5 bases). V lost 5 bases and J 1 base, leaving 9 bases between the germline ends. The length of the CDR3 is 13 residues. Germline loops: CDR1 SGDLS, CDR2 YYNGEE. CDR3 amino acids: CASSPGPNTEAFF. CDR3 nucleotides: TGTGCCAGCAGTCCGGGACCGAACACTGAAGCTTTCTTT.

The CDR3 reads CASSAGGLGYGYTF. CDR3 in DNA: TGCGCCAGCAGCGCAGGGGGGTTAGGCTATGGCTACACCTTC. This chain joins TRBV5-1 and TRBJ1-2; 7 bases line up with TRBD1. This CDR3 has 14 amino acids. Germline CDR1 is SGHRS and CDR2 is YFSETQ. The trim removed 4 bases at V and 4 bases at J, leaving 7 bases unmatched.

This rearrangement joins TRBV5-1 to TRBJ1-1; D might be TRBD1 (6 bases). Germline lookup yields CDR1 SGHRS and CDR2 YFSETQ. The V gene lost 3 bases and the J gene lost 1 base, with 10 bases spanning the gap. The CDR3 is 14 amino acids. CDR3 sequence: CASSWNRENTEAFF. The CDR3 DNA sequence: TGCGCCAGCAGCTGGAACAGGGAGAACACTGAAGCTTTCTTT.

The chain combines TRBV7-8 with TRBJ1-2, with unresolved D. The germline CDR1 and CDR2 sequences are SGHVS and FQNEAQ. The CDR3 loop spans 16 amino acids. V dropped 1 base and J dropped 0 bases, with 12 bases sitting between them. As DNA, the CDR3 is TGTGCCAGCAGCTTAGAGGAGGCGGGGACTAACTATGGCTACACCTTC. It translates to CASSLEEAGTNYGYTF.

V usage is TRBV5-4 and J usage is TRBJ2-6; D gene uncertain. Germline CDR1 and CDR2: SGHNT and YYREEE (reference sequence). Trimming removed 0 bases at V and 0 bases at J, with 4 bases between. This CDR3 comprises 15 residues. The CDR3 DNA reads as TGTGCCAGCAGCTTGGCGTACTCTGGGGCCAACGTCCTGACTTTC. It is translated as CASSLAYSGANVLTF.

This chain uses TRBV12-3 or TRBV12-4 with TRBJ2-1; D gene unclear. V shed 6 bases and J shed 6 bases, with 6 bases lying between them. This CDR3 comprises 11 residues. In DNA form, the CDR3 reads TGTGCCAGCAGCAGGACCAATGAGCAGTTCTTC. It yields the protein CASSRTNEQFF.

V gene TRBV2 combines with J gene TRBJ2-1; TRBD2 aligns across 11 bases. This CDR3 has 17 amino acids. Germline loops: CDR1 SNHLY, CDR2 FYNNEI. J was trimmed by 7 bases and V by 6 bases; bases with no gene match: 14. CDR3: CASRVGTSGGGSNEQFF. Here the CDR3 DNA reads TGTGCCAGCAGGGTCGGGACTAGCGGAGGGGGAAGTAATGAGCAGTTCTTC.